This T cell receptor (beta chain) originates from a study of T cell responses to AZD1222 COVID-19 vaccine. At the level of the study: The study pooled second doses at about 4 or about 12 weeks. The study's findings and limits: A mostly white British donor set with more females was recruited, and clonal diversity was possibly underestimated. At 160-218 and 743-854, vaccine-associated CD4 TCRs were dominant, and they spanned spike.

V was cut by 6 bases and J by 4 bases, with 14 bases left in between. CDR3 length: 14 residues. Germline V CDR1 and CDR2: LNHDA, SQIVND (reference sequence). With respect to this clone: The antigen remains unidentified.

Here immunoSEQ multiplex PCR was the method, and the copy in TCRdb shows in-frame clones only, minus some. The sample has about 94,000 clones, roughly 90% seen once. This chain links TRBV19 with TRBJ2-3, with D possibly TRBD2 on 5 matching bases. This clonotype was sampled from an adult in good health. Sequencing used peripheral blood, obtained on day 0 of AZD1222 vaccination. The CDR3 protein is CASRSRRVADTQYF. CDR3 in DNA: TGTGCCAGTAGAAGTAGGCGGGTAGCAGATACGCAGTATTTT. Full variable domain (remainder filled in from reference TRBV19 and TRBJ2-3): DGGITQSPKYLFRKEGQNVTLSCEQNLNHDAMYWYRQDPGQGLRLIYYSQIVNDFQKGDIAEGYSVSREKKESFPLTVTSAQKNPTAFYLCASRSRRVADTQYFGPGTRLTVL.